The clone carrying this T cell receptor beta chain has more than one count but fewer than ten. The antigen remains unidentified. The PCR contained 60 Vbeta and 13 Jbeta primers. The repertoire was sequenced with immunoSEQ multiplex PCR; TCRdb's copy has only in-frame clones and lacks some. The sample has about 160,000 clones, 84% seen once; the top ten hold 0.8% to 1.3%. This entry is derived from a study of cytomegalovirus exposure and HLA in healthy donors. About the research overall: Early released data had 65 million to 100 million unique TCRs, all coming from HLA-typed donors.

Findings and caveats of the study: Some TCR beta chains (about 180 of them) were listed as cytomegalovirus-associated.

CDR1 is KGHSH, CDR2 LQKENI, per germline. The length of the CDR3 is 19 residues. The V and J ends lost 0 bases and 2 bases, in that order; junction bases with no gene match: 10. Sequencing used PBMCs. This TCR derives from a young man in good health and CMV-seronegative. The chain has TRBV18 and TRBJ2-3; 11 positions agree with TRBD2. The CDR3: CASSPPLTSGDTYTDTQYF. The CDR3 DNA reads TGTGCCAGCTCACCACCCCTGACTAGCGGGGATACATACACAGATACGCAGTATTTT.